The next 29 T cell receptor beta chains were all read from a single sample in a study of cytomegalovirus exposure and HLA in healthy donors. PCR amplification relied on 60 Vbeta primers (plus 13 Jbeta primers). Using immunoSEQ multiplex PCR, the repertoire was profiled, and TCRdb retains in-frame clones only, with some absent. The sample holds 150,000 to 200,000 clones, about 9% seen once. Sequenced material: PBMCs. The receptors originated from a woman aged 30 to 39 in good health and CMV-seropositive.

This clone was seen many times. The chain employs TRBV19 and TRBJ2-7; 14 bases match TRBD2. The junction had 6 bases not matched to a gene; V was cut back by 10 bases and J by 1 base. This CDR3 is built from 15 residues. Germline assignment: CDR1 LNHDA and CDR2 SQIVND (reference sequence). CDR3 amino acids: CATRTSGRKSYEQYF. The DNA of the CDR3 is TGTGCCACCCGGACTAGCGGGAGGAAGTCCTACGAGCAGTACTTC.

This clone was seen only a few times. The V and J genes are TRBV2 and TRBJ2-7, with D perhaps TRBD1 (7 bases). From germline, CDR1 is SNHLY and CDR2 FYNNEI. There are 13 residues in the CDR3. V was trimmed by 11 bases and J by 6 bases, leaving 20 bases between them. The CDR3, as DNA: TGTGCCGGGGGGAGGCAGGGGGGATCCGAGCAGTACTTC. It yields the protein CAGGRQGGSEQYF.

The CDR3 nucleotides read TGTGCCAGCAGCTTTTGGGGCAGAAGCACAGATACGCAGTATTTT. As protein: CASSFWGRSTDTQYF. The chain joins TRBV7-2 to TRBJ2-3, with D possibly matching TRBD1 (5 bases). Germline V gene data show CDR1 as SGHTA and CDR2 as FQGNSA. The CDR3 loop spans 15 amino acids. With 3 bases removed from V and 0 bases from J, the gap between germline ends came to 10 bases.

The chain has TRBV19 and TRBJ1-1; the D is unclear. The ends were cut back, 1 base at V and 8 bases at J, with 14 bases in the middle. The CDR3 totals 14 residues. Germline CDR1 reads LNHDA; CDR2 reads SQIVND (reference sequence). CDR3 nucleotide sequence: TGTGCCAGTAGTATAGGGGTCGGAGGGAAGGAAGCTTTCTTT. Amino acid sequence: CASSIGVGGKEAFF. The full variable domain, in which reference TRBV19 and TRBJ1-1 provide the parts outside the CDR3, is DGGITQSPKYLFRKEGQNVTLSCEQNLNHDAMYWYRQDPGQGLRLIYYSQIVNDFQKGDIAEGYSVSREKKESFPLTVTSAQKNPTAFYLCASSIGVGGKEAFFGQGTRLTVV.

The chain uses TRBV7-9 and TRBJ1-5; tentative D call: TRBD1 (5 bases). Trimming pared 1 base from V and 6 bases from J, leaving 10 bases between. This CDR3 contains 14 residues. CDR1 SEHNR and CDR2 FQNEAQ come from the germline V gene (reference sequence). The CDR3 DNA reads TGTGCCAGCAGCTTAGGGGGCTTTGGTCAGCCCCAGCATTTT. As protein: CASSLGGFGQPQHF.

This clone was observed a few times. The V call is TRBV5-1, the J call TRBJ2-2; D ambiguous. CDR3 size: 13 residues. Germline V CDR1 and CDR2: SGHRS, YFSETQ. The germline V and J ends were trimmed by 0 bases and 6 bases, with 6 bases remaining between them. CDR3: CASSLGEPGELFF. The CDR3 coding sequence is TGCGCCAGCAGCTTGGGAGAGCCCGGGGAGCTGTTTTTT.

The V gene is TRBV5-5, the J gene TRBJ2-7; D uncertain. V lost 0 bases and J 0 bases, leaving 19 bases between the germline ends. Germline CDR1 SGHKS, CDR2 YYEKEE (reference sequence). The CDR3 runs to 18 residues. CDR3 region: CASSLESGALLSSYEQYF. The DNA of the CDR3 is TGTGCCAGCAGCTTGGAGTCTGGAGCGTTGCTGAGCTCCTACGAGCAGTACTTC.

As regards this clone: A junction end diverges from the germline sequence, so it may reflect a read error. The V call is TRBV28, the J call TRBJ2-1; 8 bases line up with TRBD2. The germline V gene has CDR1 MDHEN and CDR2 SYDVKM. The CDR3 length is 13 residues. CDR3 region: CASSNGGGNEQLF. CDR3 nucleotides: TGTGCCAGCAGTAACGGGGGGGGGAATGAGCAGCTCTTC. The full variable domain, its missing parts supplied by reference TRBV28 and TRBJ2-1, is DVKVTQSSRYLVKRTGEKVFLECVQDMDHENMFWYRQDPGLGLRLIYFSYDVKMKEKGDIPEGYSVSREKKERFSLILESASTNQTSMYLCASSNGGGNEQLFGPGTRLTVL.

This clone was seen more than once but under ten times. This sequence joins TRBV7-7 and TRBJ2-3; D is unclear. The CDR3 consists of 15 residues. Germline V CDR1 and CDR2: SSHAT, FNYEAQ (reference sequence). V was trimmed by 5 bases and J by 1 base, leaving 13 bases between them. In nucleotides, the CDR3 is TGTGCCAGCAGCCCGTTACTAACCCGCACAGATACGCAGTATTTT. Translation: CASSPLLTRTDTQYF.

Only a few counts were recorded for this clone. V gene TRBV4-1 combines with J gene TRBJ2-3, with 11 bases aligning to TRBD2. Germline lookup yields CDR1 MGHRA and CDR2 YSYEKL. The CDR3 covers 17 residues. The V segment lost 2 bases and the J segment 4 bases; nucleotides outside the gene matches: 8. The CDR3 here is CASSQLLAGGSADTQYF. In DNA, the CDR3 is TGCGCCAGCAGCCAATTATTAGCGGGAGGGTCCGCAGATACGCAGTATTTT.

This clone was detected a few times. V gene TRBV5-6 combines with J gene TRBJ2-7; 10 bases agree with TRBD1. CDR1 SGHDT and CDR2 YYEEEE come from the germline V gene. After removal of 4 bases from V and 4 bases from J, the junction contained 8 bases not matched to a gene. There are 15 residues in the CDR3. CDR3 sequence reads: CASSIPGQGFYEQYF. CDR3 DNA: TGTGCCAGCAGCATACCGGGACAGGGGTTTTACGAGCAGTACTTC.

CDR3 DNA: TGCGCCAGCAGCTTGGATGATGGGGGCGCGAACACCGGGGAGCTGTTTTTT. The encoded protein is CASSLDDGGANTGELFF. This rearrangement joins TRBV5-1 to TRBJ2-2, with D possibly matching TRBD1 (6 bases). The CDR3 is 17 residues long. V was trimmed by 0 bases and J by 0 bases, leaving 12 bases between them. The germline CDR1 and CDR2 sequences are SGHRS and YFSETQ.

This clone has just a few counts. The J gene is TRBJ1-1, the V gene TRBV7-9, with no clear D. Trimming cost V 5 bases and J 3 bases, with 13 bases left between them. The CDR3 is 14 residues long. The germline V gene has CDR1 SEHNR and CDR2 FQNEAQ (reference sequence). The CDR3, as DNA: TGTGCCAGCAGCGGACTTGTTGTTTACACTGAAGCTTTCTTT. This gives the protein CASSGLVVYTEAFF.

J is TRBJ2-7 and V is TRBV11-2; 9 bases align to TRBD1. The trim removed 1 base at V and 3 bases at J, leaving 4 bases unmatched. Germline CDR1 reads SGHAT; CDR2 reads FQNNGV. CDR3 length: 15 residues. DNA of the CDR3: TGTGCCAGCAGCTTAGCCGGACAGGGGCGCTACGAGCAGTACTTC. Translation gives CASSLAGQGRYEQYF.

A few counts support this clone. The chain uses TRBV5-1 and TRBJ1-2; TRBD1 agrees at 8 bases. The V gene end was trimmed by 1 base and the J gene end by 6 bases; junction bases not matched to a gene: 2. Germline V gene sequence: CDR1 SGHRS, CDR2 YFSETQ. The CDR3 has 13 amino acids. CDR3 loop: CASSLTGGNGYTF. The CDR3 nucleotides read TGCGCCAGCAGCTTGACAGGGGGAAATGGCTACACCTTC.

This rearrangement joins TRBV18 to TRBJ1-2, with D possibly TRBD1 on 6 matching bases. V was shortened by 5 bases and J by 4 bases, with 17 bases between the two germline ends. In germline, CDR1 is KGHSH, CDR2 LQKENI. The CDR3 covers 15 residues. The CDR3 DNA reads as TGTGCCAGCTCAGAGAGAGGGGGGGCACCCTATGGCTACACCTTC. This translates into CASSERGGAPYGYTF.

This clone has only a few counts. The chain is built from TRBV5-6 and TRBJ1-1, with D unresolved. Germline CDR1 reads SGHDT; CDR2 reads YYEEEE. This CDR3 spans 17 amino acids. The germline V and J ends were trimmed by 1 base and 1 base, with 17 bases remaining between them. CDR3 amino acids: CASSLSFAVTGNTEAFF. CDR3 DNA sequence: TGTGCCAGCAGCTTGAGTTTCGCGGTGACTGGGAACACTGAAGCTTTCTTT.

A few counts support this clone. The CDR3 here is CASSQDLGLGTGELFF. The CDR3 DNA sequence: TGCGCCAGCAGCCAAGATTTGGGACTTGGCACCGGGGAGCTGTTTTTT. The chain couples TRBV4-1 to TRBJ2-2, with D tentatively TRBD2 (6 bases). This CDR3 contains 16 residues. Germline loops: CDR1 MGHRA, CDR2 YSYEKL. V gave up 0 bases and J gave up 4 bases, with 12 bases separating them.

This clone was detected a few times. The CDR3 spells CASATGGAGTDTQYF. CDR3 sequence (DNA): TGTGCCAGCGCAACTGGGGGGGCTGGCACAGATACGCAGTATTTT. The genes are TRBV6-6 and TRBJ2-3; D possibly corresponds to TRBD2 (7 bases). This CDR3 comprises 15 residues. Germline V gene sequence: CDR1 MNHNY, CDR2 SVGAGI (reference sequence). V gave up 8 bases and J gave up 1 base, with 16 bases separating them.

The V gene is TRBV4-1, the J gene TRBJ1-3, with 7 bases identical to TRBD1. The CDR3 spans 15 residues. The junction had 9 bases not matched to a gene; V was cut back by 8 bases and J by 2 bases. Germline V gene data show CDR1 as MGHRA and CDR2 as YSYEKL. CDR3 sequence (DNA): TGCGCCAGCGGATCACAGGGGTTGGCTGGAAACACCATATATTTT. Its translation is CASGSQGLAGNTIYF.

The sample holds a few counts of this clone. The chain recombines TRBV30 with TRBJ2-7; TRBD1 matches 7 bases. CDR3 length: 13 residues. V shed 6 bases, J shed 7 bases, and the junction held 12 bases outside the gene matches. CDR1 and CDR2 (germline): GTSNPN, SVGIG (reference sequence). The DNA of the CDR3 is TGTGCCTGTGCGACAGGGTCTAGTAAAGAGCAGTACTTC. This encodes CACATGSSKEQYF. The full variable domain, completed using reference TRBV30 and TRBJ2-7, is SQTIHQWPATLVQPVGSPLSLECTVEGTSNPNLYWYRQAAGRGLQLLFYSVGIGQISSEVPQNLSASRPQDRQFILSSKKLLLSDSGFYLCACATGSSKEQYFGPGTRLTVT.

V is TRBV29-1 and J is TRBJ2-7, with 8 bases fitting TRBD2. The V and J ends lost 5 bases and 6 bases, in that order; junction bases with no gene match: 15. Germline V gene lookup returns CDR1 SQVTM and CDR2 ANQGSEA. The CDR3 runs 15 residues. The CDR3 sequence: CSVYRASGTSPEQYF. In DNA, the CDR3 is TGCAGCGTTTATAGAGCTTCCGGGACTAGTCCCGAGCAGTACTTC.

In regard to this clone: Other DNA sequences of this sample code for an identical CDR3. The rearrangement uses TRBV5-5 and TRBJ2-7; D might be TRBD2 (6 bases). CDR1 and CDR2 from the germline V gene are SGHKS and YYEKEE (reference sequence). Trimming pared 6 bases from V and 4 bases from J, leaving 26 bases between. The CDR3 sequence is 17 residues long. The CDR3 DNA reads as TGTGCCAGCATCCCAAGGCCGCTCCGGGACTTTATATACGAGCAGTACTTC. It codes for CASIPRPLRDFIYEQYF.

The CDR3 nucleotides read TGTGCCAGCAGTGCCCGGACTGATAATTCACCCCTCCACTTT. It specifies CASSARTDNSPLHF. The genes are TRBV2 and TRBJ1-6, with D unclear. The germline CDR1 and CDR2 sequences are SNHLY and FYNNEI. Deletions cut 4 bases from V and 5 bases from J, with 9 bases between. The length of the CDR3 is 14 residues.

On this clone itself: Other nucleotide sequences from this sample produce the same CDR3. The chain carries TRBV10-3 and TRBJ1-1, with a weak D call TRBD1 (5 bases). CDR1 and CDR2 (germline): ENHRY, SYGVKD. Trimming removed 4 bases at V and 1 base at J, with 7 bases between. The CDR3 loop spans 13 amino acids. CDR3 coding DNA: TGTGCCATCAGTGTTGGACAGAACACTGAAGCTTTCTTT. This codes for CAISVGQNTEAFF.

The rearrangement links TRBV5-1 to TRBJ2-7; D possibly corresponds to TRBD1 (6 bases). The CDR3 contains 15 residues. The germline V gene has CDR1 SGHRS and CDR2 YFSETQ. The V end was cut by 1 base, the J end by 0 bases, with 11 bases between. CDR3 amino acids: CASSLPGTNSYEQYF. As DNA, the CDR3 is TGCGCCAGCAGCTTGCCCGGGACAAACTCCTACGAGCAGTACTTC.

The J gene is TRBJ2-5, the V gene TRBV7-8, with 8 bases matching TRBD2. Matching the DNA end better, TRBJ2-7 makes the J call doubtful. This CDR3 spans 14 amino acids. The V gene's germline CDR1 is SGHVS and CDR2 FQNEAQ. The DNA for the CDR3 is TGTGCCAGCAGCTCGGGAGGGCCCCGGAACGAGCAGTACTTC. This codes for CASSSGGPRNEQYF.

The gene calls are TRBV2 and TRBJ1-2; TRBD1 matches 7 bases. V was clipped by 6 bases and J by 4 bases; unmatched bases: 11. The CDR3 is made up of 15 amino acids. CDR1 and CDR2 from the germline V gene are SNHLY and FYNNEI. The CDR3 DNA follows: TGTGCCAGCAGGGCCGGTACAGGGGTTATCTATGGCTACACCTTC. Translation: CASRAGTGVIYGYTF.

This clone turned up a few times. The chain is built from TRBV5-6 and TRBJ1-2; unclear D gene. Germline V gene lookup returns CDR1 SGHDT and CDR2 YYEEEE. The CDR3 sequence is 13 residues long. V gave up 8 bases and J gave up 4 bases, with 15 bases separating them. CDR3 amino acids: CASRIREAYGYTF. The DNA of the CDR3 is TGTGCCAGTCGAATTCGGGAAGCCTATGGCTACACCTTC. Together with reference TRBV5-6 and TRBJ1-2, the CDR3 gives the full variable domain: DAGVTQSPTHLIKTRGQQVTLRCSPKSGHDTVSWYQQALGQGPQFIFQYYEEEERQRGNFPDRFSGHQFPNYSSELNVNALLLGDSALYLCASRIREAYGYTFGSGTRLTVV.